This T cell receptor (beta chain) was observed in a study of monozygotic twins with inflammatory bowel disease. The length of the CDR3 is 15 residues. CDR1 is SGHRS and CDR2 is YFSETQ in the germline V gene. Eight separate reactions per sample served to make cDNA. Reprocessing the 5' RACE reads, TCRdb reports a single entry for every CDR3 protein and omits DNA. Here the sample table reports about 380,000 distinct CDR3 sequences. Sample: blood. The receptor's source is a human donor with ulcerative colitis or Crohn's disease, or a healthy co-twin of an affected twin (not recorded which). This chain links TRBV5-1 with TRBJ2-5; checking the TCRdb D call of TRBD1 is not possible without DNA. The CDR3 region is CASSDQPGAGETQYF.